This T cell receptor beta chain emerged from a study of blood T cell repertoires in COVID-19. On the study more broadly: Nucleic acid was either cDNA or gDNA, and it came from T cells, B-cell-depleted T cells, or PBMCs.

Trimming stripped 4 bases from V and 6 bases from J, with 11 bases between. CDR1 is SGHDT and CDR2 is YYEEEE in the germline V gene. The CDR3 contains 12 residues. This table comes from immunoSEQ multiplex PCR, and its TCRdb copy is limited to in-frame clones, with some not included. The sample shows around 100,000 clones, roughly 85% of them seen only once. The origin of this receptor is a man aged 45-65 years in a cohort sampled during active COVID-19. The V call is TRBV5-6, the J call TRBJ2-7; D is unresolved. Sequenced material: peripheral blood. CDR3 residues: CASSHSSPEQYF. CDR3 DNA: TGTGCCAGCAGCCACTCTAGTCCCGAGCAGTACTTC.